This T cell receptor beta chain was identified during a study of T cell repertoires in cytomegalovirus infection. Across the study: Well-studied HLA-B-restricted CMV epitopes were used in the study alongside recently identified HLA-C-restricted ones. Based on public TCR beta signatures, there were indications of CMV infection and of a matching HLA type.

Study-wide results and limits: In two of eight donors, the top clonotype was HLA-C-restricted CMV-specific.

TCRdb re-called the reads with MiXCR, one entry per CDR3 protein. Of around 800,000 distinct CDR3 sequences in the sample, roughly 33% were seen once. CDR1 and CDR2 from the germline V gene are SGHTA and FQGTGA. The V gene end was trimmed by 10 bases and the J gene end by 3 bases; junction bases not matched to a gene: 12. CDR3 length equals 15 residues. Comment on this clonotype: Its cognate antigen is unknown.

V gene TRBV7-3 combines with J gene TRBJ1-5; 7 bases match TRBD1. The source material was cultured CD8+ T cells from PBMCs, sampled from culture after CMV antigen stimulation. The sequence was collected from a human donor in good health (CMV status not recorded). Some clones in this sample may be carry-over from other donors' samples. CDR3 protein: CATVGGQSTNQPQHF. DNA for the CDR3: TGTGCCACCGTCGGGGGACAGTCTACCAATCAGCCCCAGCATTTT.